The clone carrying this T cell receptor beta chain came up a few times. What it binds is unknown. Germline CDR1 is ENHRY and CDR2 is SYGVKD. The CDR3 extends over 15 amino acids. Trimming left V 5 bases short and J 1 base short, with 11 bases between. These data originate in a study of beta chain features in type 1 diabetes. Overall study results and limits: Sampled from patients, naive, central memory and Treg TCRB repertoires appeared more similar than those sampled from healthy donors. With patients and controls alike, PCR might favor shorter templates to an equal degree. Among type 1 diabetes patients, VDJ junctions had fewer insertions and more deletions.

Sequenced material consisted of expressed TCRB transcripts (all of the isolated RNA was reverse transcribed). Assay used: immunoSEQ multiplex PCR; TCRdb lists only in-frame clones, some missing. The sample contains 850,000 to 900,000 clones, around a sixth of which appear only once. The single heparinised draw taken from each donor contained roughly 110 mL of blood on average. Material: naive CD4+ T cells from blood. The receptor was isolated from a woman aged 18-29 years in good health. This chain uses TRBV10-3 with TRBJ2-2; no clear D gene. CDR3 nucleotide sequence: TGTGCCATCAGTTCAACGCTAGGGAACACCGGGGAGCTGTTTTTT. This codes for CAISSTLGNTGELFF.